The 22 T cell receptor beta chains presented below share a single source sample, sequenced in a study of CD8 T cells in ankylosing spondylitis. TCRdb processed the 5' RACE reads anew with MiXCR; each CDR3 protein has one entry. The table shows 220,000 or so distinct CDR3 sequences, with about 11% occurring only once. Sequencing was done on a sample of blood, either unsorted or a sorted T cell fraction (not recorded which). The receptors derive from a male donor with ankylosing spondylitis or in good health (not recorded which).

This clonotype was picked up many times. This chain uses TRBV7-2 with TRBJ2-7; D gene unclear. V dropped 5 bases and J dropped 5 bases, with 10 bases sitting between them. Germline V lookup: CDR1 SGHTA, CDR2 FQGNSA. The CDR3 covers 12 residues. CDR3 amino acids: CASSRLANEQYF. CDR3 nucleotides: TGTGCCAGCAGCCGTCTTGCTAACGAGCAGTACTTC.

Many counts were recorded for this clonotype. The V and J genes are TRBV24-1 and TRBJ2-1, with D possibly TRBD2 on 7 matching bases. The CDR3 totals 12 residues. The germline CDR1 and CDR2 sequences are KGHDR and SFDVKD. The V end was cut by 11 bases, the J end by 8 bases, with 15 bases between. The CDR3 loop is CAIEGEGDEQFF. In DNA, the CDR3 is TGTGCCATCGAGGGGGAGGGGGATGAGCAGTTCTTC.

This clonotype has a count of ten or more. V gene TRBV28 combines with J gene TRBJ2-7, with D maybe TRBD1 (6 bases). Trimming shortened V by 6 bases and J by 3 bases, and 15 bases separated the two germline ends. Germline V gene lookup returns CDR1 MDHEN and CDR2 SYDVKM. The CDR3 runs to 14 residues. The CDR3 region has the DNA TGTGCCAGCAGGCAGACAGGCTTGTTCTACGAGCAGTACTTC. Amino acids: CASRQTGLFYEQYF.

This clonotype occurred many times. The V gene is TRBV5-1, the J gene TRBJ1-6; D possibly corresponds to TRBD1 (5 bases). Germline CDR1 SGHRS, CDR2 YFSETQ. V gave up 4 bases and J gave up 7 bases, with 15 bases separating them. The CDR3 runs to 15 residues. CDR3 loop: CASSLTGGGNSPLHF. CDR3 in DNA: TGCGCCAGCAGCCTGACCGGCGGGGGGAATTCACCCCTCCACTTT.

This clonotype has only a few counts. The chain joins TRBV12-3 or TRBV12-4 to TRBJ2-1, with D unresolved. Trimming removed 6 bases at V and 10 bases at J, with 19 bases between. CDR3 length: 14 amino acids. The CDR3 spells CASRGGPGRWEQFF. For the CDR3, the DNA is TGTGCCAGCAGGGGCGGCCCCGGACGATGGGAGCAGTTCTTC.

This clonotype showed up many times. The CDR3 loop reads CASTRRNGGASEQYF. CDR3 sequence (DNA): TGTGCCAGCACCCGAAGGAACGGGGGGGCCAGCGAGCAGTACTTC. The genes are TRBV2 and TRBJ2-7; 8 bases are shared with TRBD2. CDR3 length: 15 amino acids. The trim removed 7 bases at V and 6 bases at J, leaving 14 bases unmatched. Germline CDR1 SNHLY, CDR2 FYNNEI.

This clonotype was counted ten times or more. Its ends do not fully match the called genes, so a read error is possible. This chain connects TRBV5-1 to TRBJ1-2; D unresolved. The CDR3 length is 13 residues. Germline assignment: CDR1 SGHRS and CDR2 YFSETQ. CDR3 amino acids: CASSLSGNYGYTF. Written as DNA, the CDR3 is TGTGCCAGCAGTTTATCTGGGAATTATGGCTACACCTTC.

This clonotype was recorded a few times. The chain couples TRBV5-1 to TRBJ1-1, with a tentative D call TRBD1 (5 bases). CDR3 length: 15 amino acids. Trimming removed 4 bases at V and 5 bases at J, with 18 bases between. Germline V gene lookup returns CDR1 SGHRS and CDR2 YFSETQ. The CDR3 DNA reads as TGCGCCAGCAGCGAAGGGTCCTTGGGGGGGACTGAAGCTTTCTTT. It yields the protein CASSEGSLGGTEAFF.

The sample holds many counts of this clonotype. The DNA for the CDR3 is TGTGCCAGCAGTCAGAAGGGACGGCGGATCGACACCGGGGAGCTGTTTTTT. It codes for CASSQKGRRIDTGELFF. The V and J genes are TRBV27 and TRBJ2-2; D possibly matches TRBD1 or TRBD2 (5 bases each). The germline CDR1 and CDR2 sequences are MNHEY and SMNVEV (reference sequence). CDR3 size: 17 residues. Trimming took off 5 bases at V and 3 bases at J, with 19 bases between the two ends.

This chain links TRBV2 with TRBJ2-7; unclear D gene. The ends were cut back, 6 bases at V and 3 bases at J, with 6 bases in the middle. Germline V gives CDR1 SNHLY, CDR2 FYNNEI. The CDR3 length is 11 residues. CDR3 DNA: TGTGCCAGCAGCGATTTCTACGAGCAGTACTTC. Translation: CASSDFYEQYF.

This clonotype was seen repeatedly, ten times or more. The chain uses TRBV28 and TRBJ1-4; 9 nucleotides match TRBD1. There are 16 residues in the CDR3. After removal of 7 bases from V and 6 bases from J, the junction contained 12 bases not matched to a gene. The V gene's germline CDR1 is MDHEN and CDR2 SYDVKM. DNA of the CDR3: TGTGCCAGCAAGACCTCGGGAAGGACAGGGGATGAAAAACTGTTTTTT. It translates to CASKTSGRTGDEKLFF.

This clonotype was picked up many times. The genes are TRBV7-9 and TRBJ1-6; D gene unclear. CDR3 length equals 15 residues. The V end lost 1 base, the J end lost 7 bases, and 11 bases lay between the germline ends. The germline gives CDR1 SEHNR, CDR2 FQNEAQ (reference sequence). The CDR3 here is CASSLGESSNSPLHF. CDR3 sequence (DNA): TGTGCCAGCAGCTTAGGGGAGAGTTCAAATTCACCCCTCCACTTT.

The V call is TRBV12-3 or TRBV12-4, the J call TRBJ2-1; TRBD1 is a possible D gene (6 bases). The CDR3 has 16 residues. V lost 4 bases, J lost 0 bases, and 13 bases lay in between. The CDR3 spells CASSYRAGDSYNEQFF. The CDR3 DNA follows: TGTGCCAGCAGTTACAGGGCAGGGGACTCCTACAATGAGCAGTTCTTC.

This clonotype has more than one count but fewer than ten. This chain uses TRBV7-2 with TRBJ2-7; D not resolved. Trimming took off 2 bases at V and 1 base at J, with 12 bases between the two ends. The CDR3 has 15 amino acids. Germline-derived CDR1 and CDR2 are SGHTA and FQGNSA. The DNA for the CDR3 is TGTGCCAGCAGCTTATCTGGCTTGCCTTCCTACGAGCAGTACTTC. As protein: CASSLSGLPSYEQYF.

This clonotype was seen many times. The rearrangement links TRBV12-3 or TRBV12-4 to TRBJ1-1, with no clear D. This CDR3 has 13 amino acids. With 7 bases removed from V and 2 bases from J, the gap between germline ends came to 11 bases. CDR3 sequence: CASNKEKNTEAFF. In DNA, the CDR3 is TGTGCCAGCAATAAGGAGAAAAACACTGAAGCTTTCTTT.

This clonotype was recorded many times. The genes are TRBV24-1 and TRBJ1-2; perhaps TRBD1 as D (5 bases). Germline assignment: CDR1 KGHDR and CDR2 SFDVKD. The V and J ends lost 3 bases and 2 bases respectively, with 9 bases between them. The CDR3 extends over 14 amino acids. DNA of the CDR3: TGTGCCACCAGTGATGAGGGGTGGAACTATGGCTACACCTTC. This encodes CATSDEGWNYGYTF.

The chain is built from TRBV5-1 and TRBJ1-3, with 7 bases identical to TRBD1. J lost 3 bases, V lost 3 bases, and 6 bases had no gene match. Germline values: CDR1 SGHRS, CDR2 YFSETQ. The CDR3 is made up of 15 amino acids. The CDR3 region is CASSSGGGSGNTIYF. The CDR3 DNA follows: TGCGCCAGCAGCTCAGGAGGGGGCAGTGGAAACACCATATATTTT.

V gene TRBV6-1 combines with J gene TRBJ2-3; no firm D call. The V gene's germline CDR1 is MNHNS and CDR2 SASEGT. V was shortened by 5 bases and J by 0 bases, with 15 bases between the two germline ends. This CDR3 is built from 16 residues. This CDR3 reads CASSMSWTPSTDTQYF. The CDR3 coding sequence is TGTGCCAGCAGTATGAGCTGGACGCCAAGCACAGATACGCAGTATTTT.

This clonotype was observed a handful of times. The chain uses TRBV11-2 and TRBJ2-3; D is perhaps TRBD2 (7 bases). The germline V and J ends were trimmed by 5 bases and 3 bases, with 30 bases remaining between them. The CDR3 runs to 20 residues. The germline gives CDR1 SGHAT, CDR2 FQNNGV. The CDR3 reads CASSGWGGLSDSPSTDTQYF. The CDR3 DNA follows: TGTGCCAGCAGCGGCTGGGGGGGCCTCAGCGACAGCCCCTCGACAGATACGCAGTATTTT.

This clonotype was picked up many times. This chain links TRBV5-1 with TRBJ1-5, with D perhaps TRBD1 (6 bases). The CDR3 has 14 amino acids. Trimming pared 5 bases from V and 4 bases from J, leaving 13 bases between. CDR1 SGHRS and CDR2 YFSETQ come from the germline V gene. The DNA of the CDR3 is TGCGCCAGCAGTCCGGACAGTCCGAATCAGCCCCAGCATTTT. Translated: CASSPDSPNQPQHF.

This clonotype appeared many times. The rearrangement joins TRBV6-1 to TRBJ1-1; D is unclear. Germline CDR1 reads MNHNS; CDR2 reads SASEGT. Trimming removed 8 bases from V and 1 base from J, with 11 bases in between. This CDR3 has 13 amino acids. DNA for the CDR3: TGTGCCAGCCTGACACGACGGAACACTGAAGCTTTCTTT. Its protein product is CASLTRRNTEAFF.

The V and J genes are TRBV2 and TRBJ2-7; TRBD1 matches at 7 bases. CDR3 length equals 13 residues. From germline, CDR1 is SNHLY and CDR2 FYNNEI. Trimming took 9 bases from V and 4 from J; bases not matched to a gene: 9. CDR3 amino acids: CARGQSGGYEQYF. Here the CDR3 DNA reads TGTGCCAGGGGTCAGTCAGGGGGTTACGAGCAGTACTTC.